The 19 T cell receptor beta chains presented below share a single source sample, sequenced in a study of T cells after yellow fever vaccination. Each CDR3 protein gets one entry after TCRdb re-called the 5' RACE reads with MiXCR. Among about 400,000 distinct CDR3 sequences listed, 11% were seen once. The sample in question was PBMCs, obtained on the day of the first yellow fever vaccination. These receptors came from a young man who received the YFV17D yellow fever vaccine.

This clonotype was picked up many times. This chain uses TRBV29-1 with TRBJ2-1; D is uncertain. V shed 2 bases and J shed 6 bases, with 11 bases lying between them. The CDR3 extends over 13 amino acids. CDR1 SQVTM and CDR2 ANQGSEA come from the germline V gene. CDR3 amino acids: CSVETWQTNEQFF. The CDR3, as DNA: TGCAGCGTTGAAACTTGGCAGACCAATGAGCAGTTCTTC.

This clonotype was seen more than once but under ten times. The chain combines TRBV11-3 with TRBJ2-3, with D perhaps TRBD1 (6 bases). V shed 6 bases and J shed 0 bases, with 7 bases lying between them. This CDR3 is built from 13 residues. Germline CDR1 SGHNT, CDR2 YENEEA. The DNA of the CDR3 is TGTGCCAGCAGGAGGGGGAGCACAGATACGCAGTATTTT. The encoded protein is CASRRGSTDTQYF. The full variable domain, in which reference TRBV11-3 and TRBJ2-3 provide the parts outside the CDR3, is EAGVVQSPRYKIIEKKQPVAFWCNPISGHNTLYWYLQNLGQGPELLIRYENEEAVDDSQLPKDRFSAERLKGVDSTLKIQPAELGDSAVYLCASRRGSTDTQYFGPGTRLTVL.

The V gene is TRBV3-1, the J gene TRBJ1-1; perhaps TRBD1 as D (6 bases). CDR3 length equals 13 residues. Germline CDR1 LGHDT, CDR2 YNNKEL (reference sequence). V was cut by 0 bases and J by 14 bases, with 16 bases left in between. The CDR3 nucleotides are TGTGCCAGCAGCCAAGAGGGGGCCGCAGGGCCGTTCTTT. Translation gives CASSQEGAAGPFF.

This clonotype has only a few counts. The chain combines TRBV20-1 with TRBJ2-5, with D tentatively TRBD2 (5 bases). Between the trimmed V and J ends, which lost 6 bases and 5 bases, there was a span of 13 bases. The CDR3 is 12 amino acids. In germline, CDR1 is DFQATT, CDR2 SNEGSKA (reference sequence). The DNA for the CDR3 is TGCAGTGCCCTGGGCCCGGGGGAGACCCAGTACTTC. Amino acids: CSALGPGETQYF.

The table lists this clonotype with a few counts. CDR3 bases: TGTGCCAGCAGTCCGATGAAAGGAACCCGGGACAGGGTGGTTGGCTACACCTTC. Protein product: CASSPMKGTRDRVVGYTF. J is TRBJ1-2 and V is TRBV27; 9 nucleotides align to TRBD1. Losses at the gene ends were 5 bases for V and 7 bases for J; bases not matched to a gene: 20. Germline values: CDR1 MNHEY, CDR2 SMNVEV (reference sequence). There are 18 residues in the CDR3.

The J gene is TRBJ1-2, the V gene TRBV4-3; 9 bases align to TRBD1. Germline V CDR1 and CDR2: LGHNA, YSLEER. The CDR3 length is 17 residues. V gave up 1 base and J gave up 2 bases; unmatched junction bases: 8. DNA of the CDR3: TGCGCCAGCAGCCAAGCGGGACAGGGAGTTGGCAACTATGGCTACACCTTC. This sequence encodes CASSQAGQGVGNYGYTF.

The genes are TRBV12-3 or TRBV12-4 and TRBJ2-7; weak D call: TRBD1 (6 bases). V lost 6 bases and J lost 9, with 15 bases in between. This CDR3 has 12 residues. The CDR3 loop is CASSPQGLRQYF. The CDR3 DNA sequence: TGTGCCAGCAGCCCACAGGGTTTAAGGCAGTACTTC.

V usage is TRBV15 and J usage is TRBJ2-1; 10 nucleotides agree with TRBD1. The CDR3 is 13 amino acids. Germline V gene data show CDR1 as LNHNV and CDR2 as YYDKDF (reference sequence). The J segment lost 15 bases and the V segment lost 0 bases, leaving 5 bases of the junction unmatched. In DNA form, the CDR3 reads TGTGCCACCAGCAGAGAAGACAGGGGGCAATGGTTCTTC. It specifies CATSREDRGQWFF.

The J gene is TRBJ2-7, the V gene TRBV7-9, with D possibly being TRBD1 or TRBD2 (6 bases each). CDR3 length: 14 amino acids. V lost 3 bases and J 4 bases, leaving 13 bases between the germline ends. Germline V lookup: CDR1 SEHNR, CDR2 FQNEAQ (reference sequence). This CDR3 is CASSFGGRTYEQYF. Here the CDR3 DNA reads TGTGCCAGCAGCTTTGGGGGGCGAACGTACGAGCAGTACTTC.

This clonotype was detected many times. CDR3 loop: CASSLEAGGGTEAFF. In nucleotides, the CDR3 is TGTGCCAGCAGCTTAGAGGCAGGGGGTGGCACTGAAGCTTTCTTT. The V call is TRBV11-2, the J call TRBJ1-1; 7 bases agree with TRBD1. Per the germline V gene, CDR1 is SGHAT and CDR2 is FQNNGV. V was pared by 0 bases and J by 4 bases, with 5 bases of the junction left unmatched. The CDR3 is 15 residues long.

The CDR3 region has the DNA TGTGCCAGCAGTTCCATCGGGCCCGGAGATACGCAGTATTTT. Encoded protein: CASSSIGPGDTQYF. The chain recombines TRBV12-3 or TRBV12-4 with TRBJ2-3, with D uncertain. The V and J ends lost 4 bases and 5 bases respectively, with 13 bases between them. This CDR3 spans 14 amino acids.

This clonotype was found a few times. The chain has TRBV4-3 and TRBJ2-1; TRBD2 might be the D (7 bases). CDR3 length: 15 residues. V dropped 1 base and J dropped 6 bases, with 13 bases sitting between them. Germline values: CDR1 LGHNA, CDR2 YSLEER. The CDR3, as DNA: TGCGCCAGCAGCCAAGTGGGGGGAGGGGGCAATGAGCAGTTCTTC. It encodes CASSQVGGGGNEQFF.

This clonotype has only a few counts. This chain links TRBV5-4 with TRBJ1-1, with D tentatively TRBD1 (5 bases). The germline V and J ends were trimmed by 0 bases and 4 bases, with 16 bases remaining between them. Germline V CDR1 and CDR2: SGHNT, YYREEE (reference sequence). The CDR3 has 16 amino acids. The CDR3 sequence: CASSLDGAGSVTEAFF. CDR3 nucleotide sequence: TGTGCCAGCAGCTTGGATGGGGCTGGGTCCGTCACTGAAGCTTTCTTT.

This clonotype was counted between two and nine times. One end of the junction varies from germline; a read error may be responsible. The rearrangement joins TRBV20-1 to TRBJ2-1, with 10 nucleotides matching TRBD2. This CDR3 has 16 residues. Germline V CDR1 and CDR2: DFQATT, SNEGSKA (reference sequence). CDR3 amino acids: CCARRLLAGVYNEQFF. In DNA form, the CDR3 reads TGCTGTGCTAGAAGGTTGCTAGCGGGGGTCTACAATGAGCAGTTCTTC.

The chain is built from TRBV20-1 and TRBJ2-7; the match to TRBD2 covers 10 bases. Germline lookup yields CDR1 DFQATT and CDR2 SNEGSKA (reference sequence). This CDR3 is built from 12 residues. Trimming took 1 base from V and 6 from J; bases not matched to a gene: 0. This chain's CDR3 is CSARVAGGEQYF. Here the CDR3 DNA reads TGCAGTGCTAGAGTAGCGGGGGGCGAGCAGTACTTC.

This clonotype was observed a handful of times. The chain recombines TRBV12-3 or TRBV12-4 with TRBJ1-1; a weak D match, TRBD1 (5 bases). The CDR3 is 13 residues long. V was shortened by 2 bases and J by 10 bases, with 14 bases between the two germline ends. The CDR3 reads CASSLRSQTGAFF. In DNA, the CDR3 is TGTGCCAGCAGTTTACGATCTCAAACAGGAGCTTTCTTT.

This clonotype was observed many times. The CDR3 bases are TGTGCCAGCAGCTTAGATTCAGGTTACTACGAGCAGTACTTC. Translation: CASSLDSGYYEQYF. This chain links TRBV7-2 with TRBJ2-7; D is uncertain. CDR3 size: 14 residues. Germline lookup yields CDR1 SGHTA and CDR2 FQGNSA. Trimming left V 1 base short and J 3 bases short, with 10 bases between.

The chain employs TRBV19 and TRBJ1-4, with a weak D call TRBD1 (6 bases). Germline CDR1 reads LNHDA; CDR2 reads SQIVND (reference sequence). V lost 5 bases and J lost 7, with 20 bases in between. The CDR3 contains 16 residues. CDR3 region: CASSVTPQGLIEKLFF. Written as DNA, the CDR3 is TGTGCCAGTAGTGTCACACCACAGGGATTGATTGAAAAACTGTTTTTT.

This clonotype showed up just a few times. The chain carries TRBV6-1 and TRBJ1-1; no firm D call. This CDR3 has 13 amino acids. Trimming shortened V by 5 bases and J by 4 bases, and 11 bases separated the two germline ends. Germline V CDR1 and CDR2: MNHNS, SASEGT. CDR3 region: CASSPQGATEAFF. In DNA form, the CDR3 reads TGTGCCAGCAGTCCCCAAGGTGCCACTGAAGCTTTCTTT.